Listed below are T cell receptor beta chains from one sample, sequenced in a study of identical twins. TCRdb reprocessed the 5' RACE reads via MiXCR and lists one record per CDR3 protein. This sample has some 320,000 distinct CDR3 sequences; 9% to 15% occur once, and the top ten carry approximately 7.9%. The data were also submitted as part of a second study, on yellow fever vaccine responses in identical twins.

Material for sequencing was CD8+ T cells sorted from blood. Source of these receptors: a young woman in good health. The CDR3 runs from the conserved cysteine through the conserved F or W. Each record gives: D gene, J gene, clone size, CDR3 length, V gene, CDR3 DNA, CDR3 protein. A D gene is named only where the DNA matches it firmly. Clone sizes are given selectively: once, few, many, or a class where the clone is expanded.

- TRBJ1-4 - 15 TRBV6-2/TRBV6-3 TGTGCCAGCAGTTACCCCCGGGTGGGTAATGAAAAACTGTTTTTT CASSYPRVGNEKLFF
TRBD2 TRBJ2-5 few 16 TRBV27 TGTGCCAGCAGTTTGAGTCTAGCGGGAGCGCGGGAGACCCAGTACTTC CASSLSLAGARETQYF
- TRBJ2-5 - 14 TRBV10-3 TGTGCCATCAGTGAGGGCAGGGGTGGCGAGACCCAGTACTTC CAISEGRGGETQYF
- TRBJ2-7 - 11 TRBV11-2 TGTGCCAGCAGCCAGGGATTCGAGCAGTACTTC CASSQGFEQYF
- TRBJ2-4 - 18 TRBV1 TGCACCAGCAGCCCGGGACTAGCGGGAAACTCAGCCAAAAACATTCAGTACTTC CTSSPGLAGNSAKNIQYF
- TRBJ2-5 - 16 TRBV5-1 TGCGCCAGCAGCCTGGACAGCCACAACCTCCAAGAGACCCAGTACTTC CASSLDSHNLQETQYF
- TRBJ1-1 few 13 TRBV15 TGTGCCACCAGCAGAGATTGGCAGGGTCAAGCTTTCTTT CATSRDWQGQAFF
TRBD1 TRBJ1-2 - 14 TRBV6-1 TGTGCCAGCAGTGGACAGGGTGGGCTTTATGGCTACACCTTC CASSGQGGLYGYTF
TRBD2 TRBJ2-4 - 17 TRBV20-1 TGCAGTGCTAGAGTCTGGACTAGCGGGACTCCTCGAAACATTCAGTACTTC CSARVWTSGTPRNIQYF
- TRBJ2-7 many 11 TRBV12-3/TRBV12-4 TGTGCCAGCAGTTCAGGTCACGAGCAGTACTTC CASSSGHEQYF
TRBD1 TRBJ2-7 many 14 TRBV27 TGTGCCAGCAGTCCCCCGGACAGGGTTTACGAGCAGTACTTC CASSPPDRVYEQYF
- TRBJ2-7 few 18 TRBV12-3/TRBV12-4 TGTGCCAGCAGTAGACGACCAGGAACGGGCTGGAGGGACTCCGAGCAGTACTTC CASSRRPGTGWRDSEQYF
- TRBJ2-1 few 14 TRBV28 TGTGCCAGCACCCCCCAGGGTTTGATCGATGAGCAGTTCTTC CASTPQGLIDEQFF
- TRBJ2-2 - 15 TRBV15 TGTGCCACCAGCAGAGAGCGGAGTAGCACCGGGGAGCTGTTTTTT CATSRERSSTGELFF
TRBD2 TRBJ2-1 many 13 TRBV7-7 TGTGCCAGCAGCTTAGCTAGCGGGAGAGCTAAATTCTTC CASSLASGRAKFF
- TRBJ1-1 few 13 TRBV29-1 TGCAGCGTCCCCCGAGGGGACTCTACTGAAGCTTTCTTT CSVPRGDSTEAFF
- TRBJ2-3 - 14 TRBV7-6 TGTGCCAGCAGCGAGCGCGTAAGCACAGATACGCAGTATTTT CASSERVSTDTQYF
- TRBJ2-1 many 12 TRBV7-9 TGTGCCAGCAGCTTGGAATCAGATGAGCAGTTCTTC CASSLESDEQFF
TRBD2 TRBJ2-3 few 15 TRBV10-1 TGCGCCAGCAGTCCAGCGGGAGGCAACACAGATACGCAGTATTTT CASSPAGGNTDTQYF
- TRBJ1-6 few 16 TRBV4-1 TGCGCCAGCAGCCAGCTAGGACACTTTACCAATTCACCCCTCCACTTT CASSQLGHFTNSPLHF
- TRBJ1-2 few 15 TRBV12-3/TRBV12-4 TGTGCCAGCAGTCCAACCCGACAGGACTTCTATGGCTACACCTTC CASSPTRQDFYGYTF
- TRBJ1-6 many 12 TRBV11-2 TGTGCCAGCAGCAGAGTGGGATCACCCCTCCACTTT CASSRVGSPLHF
TRBD2 TRBJ2-7 many 14 TRBV12-3/TRBV12-4 TGTGCCAGCAGTTTAGGTACTAGCGGGAACGAGCAGTACTTC CASSLGTSGNEQYF
- TRBJ1-2 - 15 TRBV4-2 TGTGCCAGCAGCCAAGGGTCTCGGGGGAGCGATGGCTACACCTTC CASSQGSRGSDGYTF
TRBD2 TRBJ2-5 many 18 TRBV28 TGTGCCAGCAGTAGACCCTTCGAGCGGGACGGAATTCAAGAGACCCAGTACTTC CASSRPFERDGIQETQYF
- TRBJ2-3 - 13 TRBV13 TGTGCCAGCAGCCCGCTCGGGGGAGATACGCAGTATTTT CASSPLGGDTQYF
- TRBJ2-1 many 15 TRBV24-1 TGTGCCACCACTTCTACCGGCCACCCCTACAATGAGCAGTTCTTC CATTSTGHPYNEQFF
- TRBJ2-2 few 13 TRBV20-1 TGCAGTGCTAGAGGGCCTGACACCGGGGAGCTGTTTTTT CSARGPDTGELFF
TRBD2 TRBJ2-3 few 13 TRBV11-2 TGTGCCAGCGCTGGGGGGGGGATTAATACGCAGTATTTT CASAGGGINTQYF
TRBD2 TRBJ2-1 - 17 TRBV9 TGTGCCAGCAGCGTAATGGGGGAGCTAGCGGGAGATTGCGAGCAGTTCTTC CASSVMGELAGDCEQFF
TRBD2 TRBJ2-1 few 17 TRBV7-9 TGTGCCAGCAGCTTTTATGAAGGGACTAGCGGCTACAATGAGCAGTTCTTC CASSFYEGTSGYNEQFF
- TRBJ2-1 - 16 TRBV15 TGTGCCACCAGCACCCGACCGCGAAGCTCCTACAATGAGCAGTTCTTC CATSTRPRSSYNEQFF
TRBD2 TRBJ2-1 few 15 TRBV6-5 TGTGCCAGCAGTAACCTAGCGGGGGTCTACAATGAGCAGTTCTTC CASSNLAGVYNEQFF
TRBD1 TRBJ2-2 few 22 TRBV28 TGTGCCAGCAGAAATGCTGCCGGGACAGGGGGATCGAATGGCCCGAACACCGGGGAGCTGTTTTTT CASRNAAGTGGSNGPNTGELFF
TRBD2 TRBJ2-1 many 14 TRBV12-3/TRBV12-4 TGTGCCAGCAGTTTGGCTAGCGGGAGCAATGAGCAGTTCTTC CASSLASGSNEQFF
TRBD1 TRBJ1-1 - 14 TRBV24-1 TGTGCCACCAGTGATTCGGCTAAGACAGGGGAGGCTTTCTTT CATSDSAKTGEAFF
- TRBJ2-1 many 16 TRBV3-1 TGTGCCAGCAGCCAAGATCGGCGGGGCCTGTTCAATGAGCAGTTCTTC CASSQDRRGLFNEQFF
TRBD2 TRBJ2-1 few 14 TRBV11-3 TGTGCCAGCAGCCAGGGACTAAGGGGCAATGAGCAGTTCTTC CASSQGLRGNEQFF
- TRBJ2-3 - 12 TRBV12-3/TRBV12-4 TGTGCCAGCAGTCCCGAACGGAATACGCAGTATTTT CASSPERNTQYF
- TRBJ1-1 few 13 TRBV5-1 TGCGCCAGCAGCTTGGATGTTAGGACTGAAGCTTTCTTT CASSLDVRTEAFF
TRBD2 TRBJ2-3 - 17 TRBV10-3 TGTGCCATCAGTGAGATACTAGCGGGAGGAGGTACAGATACGCAGTATTTT CAISEILAGGGTDTQYF
- TRBJ2-2 - 14 TRBV27 TGTGCCAGCAGTTTAGTCCGGGACACCGGGGAGCTGTTTTTT CASSLVRDTGELFF
TRBD2 TRBJ2-2 - 18 TRBV2 TGTGCCTGCAGTGACCGGACTAGCGGGAGGACGAACACCGGGGAGCTGTTTTTT CACSDRTSGRTNTGELFF
- TRBJ2-1 many 16 TRBV3-1 TGTGCCAGCAGCCAAGATTTCCAGGGTACCTACAATGAGCAGTTCTTC CASSQDFQGTYNEQFF
TRBD2 TRBJ2-1 - 15 TRBV3-1 TGTGCCAGCAGCCTAGAGCGGGAGGGGTACAATGAGCAGTTCTTC CASSLEREGYNEQFF
- TRBJ1-1 - 10 TRBV29-1 TGCAGCTTTACCAGGACAGAAGCTTTCTTT CSFTRTEAFF
- TRBJ1-2 few 14 TRBV20-1 TGCAGTGCTATATACAGGGAATATAACTATGGCTACACCTTC CSAIYREYNYGYTF
- TRBJ2-5 few 15 TRBV25-1 TGTGCCAGCAGTGAATATGAAACAGGTCTCAGGACCCAGTACTTC CASSEYETGLRTQYF
TRBD2 TRBJ2-1 - 19 TRBV19 TGTGCCAGTAGTATAGATGCCGGACTAGCGGGAGGGTCATACAATGAGCAGTTCTTC CASSIDAGLAGGSYNEQFF
TRBD2 TRBJ2-1 few 15 TRBV13 TGTGCCAGCAGCCAGCGGGGGGACGCCCACAATGAGCAGTTCTTC CASSQRGDAHNEQFF
TRBD1 TRBJ2-5 few 15 TRBV10-2 TGCGCCAGCAGTGAAGAGGGGGCGACTTCAGAGACCCAGTACTTC CASSEEGATSETQYF
TRBD1 TRBJ1-1 - 19 TRBV11-1 TGTGCCAGCAGCTTAGCTCTGGACAGGGACCCCAACAGGAACACTGAAGCTTTCTTT CASSLALDRDPNRNTEAFF
- TRBJ2-2 - 17 TRBV13 TGTGCCAGCAGCCCCAACACGGGAGTCCTCAACACCGGGGAGCTGTTTTTT CASSPNTGVLNTGELFF
- TRBJ2-1 - 15 TRBV7-9 TGTGCCAGCACGGGGCCTCGGAGCTCCTACAATGAGCAGTTCTTC CASTGPRSSYNEQFF
TRBD1 TRBJ1-1 few 17 TRBV5-1 TGCGCCAGCAGCTTGGGGACAGGGTTTCGGATGAACACTGAAGCTTTCTTT CASSLGTGFRMNTEAFF
TRBD1 TRBJ2-1 - 15 TRBV7-8 TGTGCCAGCAGACGCACCGGGACAGGGGGGCGTGGGCAGTTCTTC CASRRTGTGGRGQFF
- TRBJ2-5 few 14 TRBV6-5 TGTGCCAGCAGTTACGCGGGCCTCCAAGAGACCCAGTACTTC CASSYAGLQETQYF
- TRBJ2-1 few 16 TRBV7-9 TGTGCCAGCAGCCTCGATAGGAGCGGAAGAAACAATGAGCAGTTCTTC CASSLDRSGRNNEQFF
TRBD2 TRBJ2-7 - 15 TRBV3-1 TGTGCCAGCAGCCAAGTGTTCGCGGGGGCCTACGAGCAGTACTTC CASSQVFAGAYEQYF